Each of the 16 T cell receptor beta chains below was sequenced from the same sample in a study of early T cells in non-severe SARS-CoV-2 infection. TCRdb processed the 5' RACE reads anew with MiXCR; each CDR3 protein has one entry. The sample lists 75,000 to 100,000 distinct CDR3 sequences; under 15% were seen once. Sequencing input: whole blood. These receptors were obtained from an adult who was a healthcare worker with PCR-confirmed SARS-CoV-2 infection or an uninfected control (not recorded which).

This clonotype was detected a few times. The chain joins TRBV5-1 to TRBJ2-1, with D possibly matching TRBD2 (6 bases). Trimming took off 6 bases at V and 0 bases at J, with 13 bases between the two ends. The CDR3 runs to 15 residues. Germline CDR1 SGHRS, CDR2 YFSETQ. CDR3 nucleotides: TGCGCCAGCACCCCGGACGGGAGCTCCTACAATGAGCAGTTCTTC. Protein product: CASTPDGSSYNEQFF.

This clonotype was observed at least ten times. This chain uses TRBV20-1 with TRBJ2-7; 7 bases are a match to TRBD2. This CDR3 has 17 amino acids. Germline CDR1 and CDR2: DFQATT and SNEGSKA (reference sequence). Losses at the gene ends were 1 base for V and 6 bases for J; bases not matched to a gene: 18. CDR3 nucleotides: TGCAGTGCTAGAGGTACACTAGCGCCACGAATTGGAGGCGAGCAGTACTTC. This sequence encodes CSARGTLAPRIGGEQYF.

The rearrangement uses TRBV7-9 and TRBJ1-1; possibly TRBD1 for D (6 bases). Germline CDR1 SEHNR, CDR2 FQNEAQ (reference sequence). V lost 5 bases and J 6 bases, leaving 19 bases between the germline ends. The CDR3 is 15 residues long. The CDR3 spells CASSPPGGRSPEAFF. As DNA, the CDR3 is TGTGCCAGCAGCCCCCCGGGGGGGCGCAGCCCTGAAGCTTTCTTT.

The chain employs TRBV6-1 and TRBJ1-1, with unresolved D. The germline V gene encodes CDR1 MNHNS and CDR2 SASEGT. Trimming removed 0 bases from V and 0 bases from J, with 5 bases in between. This CDR3 has 14 residues. The CDR3 DNA follows: TGTGCCAGCAGTGAAGCGTGGGTGAACACTGAAGCTTTCTTT. Amino acids: CASSEAWVNTEAFF.

This clonotype was detected only a few times. V usage is TRBV7-7 and J usage is TRBJ2-2, with 8 bases aligning to TRBD1. The CDR3 covers 16 residues. J was trimmed by 5 bases and V by 1 base; bases with no gene match: 6. Germline assignment: CDR1 SSHAT and CDR2 FNYEAQ (reference sequence). CDR3 DNA sequence: TGTGCCAGCAGCTTAGGGCAGGGGGCGCGAACCGGGGAGCTGTTTTTT. It yields the protein CASSLGQGARTGELFF.

This chain uses TRBV19 with TRBJ1-1; D gene unclear. V dropped 3 bases and J dropped 6 bases, with 8 bases sitting between them. The germline CDR1 and CDR2 sequences are LNHDA and SQIVND (reference sequence). The CDR3 consists of 12 residues. CDR3 in amino acids: CASSIPFAEAFF. CDR3 coding DNA: TGTGCCAGTAGTATTCCCTTCGCTGAAGCTTTCTTT.

This clonotype has just a few counts. The chain combines TRBV12-3 or TRBV12-4 with TRBJ2-1, with 8 bases that match TRBD1. CDR3 length equals 15 residues. V lost 6 bases and J lost 7; bases outside the gene matches: 11. The CDR3: CASSQPGGWRNEQFF. The CDR3 bases are TGTGCCAGCAGCCAACCAGGGGGCTGGAGGAATGAGCAGTTCTTC.

This clonotype was seen a handful of times. CDR3 in amino acids: CASSLPGFGYEQYF. The CDR3 nucleotides read TGTGCCAGCAGTTTACCAGGTTTCGGATACGAGCAGTACTTC. V is TRBV28 and J is TRBJ2-7; D gene ambiguous. CDR3 length: 14 amino acids. V lost 2 bases to trimming and J lost 4 bases, with 12 bases between them. CDR1 and CDR2 (germline): MDHEN, SYDVKM.

This rearrangement joins TRBV5-1 to TRBJ2-2, with 8 nucleotides matching TRBD2. The germline gives CDR1 SGHRS, CDR2 YFSETQ. The CDR3 is 16 amino acids. V trimming: 4 bases; J trimming: 1 base; junction bases outside the gene matches: 6. CDR3 DNA sequence: TGCGCCAGCAGCGGACCTAGCGGGCTGAACACCGGGGAGCTGTTTTTT. Translated, it gives CASSGPSGLNTGELFF.

This clonotype was seen only a few times. The rearrangement uses TRBV5-6 and TRBJ1-1, with no clear D. CDR3 size: 15 residues. V was shortened by 0 bases and J by 4 bases, with 13 bases between the two germline ends. Germline V gene sequence: CDR1 SGHDT, CDR2 YYEEEE. In DNA, the CDR3 is TGTGCCAGCAGCTTGGCCGTGGAGGGCCCCACTGAAGCTTTCTTT. Protein: CASSLAVEGPTEAFF.

This clonotype has only a few counts. The chain carries TRBV25-1 and TRBJ2-6; no definite D call. The germline gives CDR1 MGHDK, CDR2 SYGVNS. The length of the CDR3 is 16 residues. V was trimmed by 11 bases and J by 0 bases, leaving 17 bases between them. In DNA, the CDR3 is TGTGCCGCTCTGGGCTCAGCCTCCTCTGGGGCCAACGTCCTGACTTTC. Protein product: CAALGSASSGANVLTF.

The gene calls are TRBV6-6 and TRBJ2-7; D possibly matches TRBD1 or TRBD2 (5 bases each). Germline V gene data show CDR1 as MNHNY and CDR2 as SVGAGI (reference sequence). V gave up 6 bases and J gave up 0 bases, with 15 bases separating them. This CDR3 has 15 residues. The CDR3 DNA reads TGTGCCAGCAGCCACGAGGGGTCCCACTCCTACGAGCAGTACTTC. Protein product: CASSHEGSHSYEQYF.

The genes are TRBV11-2 and TRBJ2-1; D is possibly TRBD1 or TRBD2 (5 bases each). CDR3 length equals 14 residues. The V end lost 4 bases, the J end lost 6 bases, and 13 bases lay between the germline ends. The germline V gene encodes CDR1 SGHAT and CDR2 FQNNGV. The CDR3 loop reads CASSSVGTSNEQFF. As DNA, the CDR3 is TGTGCCAGCAGCTCCGTCGGGACGTCCAATGAGCAGTTCTTC.

V usage is TRBV20-1 and J usage is TRBJ2-1, with 11 bases that match TRBD2. CDR3 length: 15 residues. Germline trimming cut 5 bases from V and 4 bases from J; bases unmatched to any gene: 7. The germline CDR1 and CDR2 sequences are DFQATT and SNEGSKA (reference sequence). The CDR3 protein is CSALTTSGSYNEQFF. CDR3 DNA sequence: TGCAGTGCTCTCACAACTAGCGGGAGTTACAATGAGCAGTTCTTC.

The sample holds one count of this clonotype. CDR3 in amino acids: CASSLDRAGPGTEAFF. The CDR3 region has the DNA TGTGCCAGCAGCTTAGATCGGGCAGGTCCAGGGACTGAAGCTTTCTTT. V gene TRBV11-2 combines with J gene TRBJ1-1; D may be TRBD1 (5 bases). Trimming removed 0 bases from V and 5 bases from J, with 16 bases in between. This CDR3 has 16 residues. CDR1 is SGHAT, CDR2 FQNNGV, per germline.

The J gene is TRBJ2-1, the V gene TRBV5-5, with a tentative D call TRBD1 (6 bases). Germline V lookup: CDR1 SGHKS, CDR2 YYEKEE (reference sequence). V lost 4 bases and J 4 bases, leaving 15 bases between the germline ends. The length of the CDR3 is 15 residues. The chain's CDR3 is CASSHSRGSYNEQFF. The CDR3 nucleotides read TGTGCCAGCAGCCATTCCAGGGGATCTTACAATGAGCAGTTCTTC.